These 21 T cell receptor beta chains share one sample of origin, sequenced in a study of sequential checkpoint blockade in melanoma. Treatment meaning: randomized to nivolumab then ipilimumab (arm A) or the reverse (arm B). Assay used: immunoSEQ multiplex PCR; TCRdb lists only in-frame clones, some missing. Of roughly 18,000 clones detected, over 60% appear once; the ten largest clones hold around 5%. The sample was tumor tissue (inferred from file names), taken from a patient given nivolumab and ipilimumab in sequence. These receptors came from a human donor with melanoma.

V is TRBV18 and J is TRBJ2-3, with a tentative D call TRBD2 (8 bases). The V and J ends lost 5 bases and 4 bases respectively, with 19 bases between them. The CDR3 loop spans 16 amino acids. Germline assignment: CDR1 KGHSH and CDR2 LQKENI. CDR3 loop: CASSSPGGGGSDTQYF. The CDR3 DNA is TGTGCCAGCTCAAGCCCGGGAGGGGGCGGATCAGATACGCAGTATTTT. The full variable domain, in which reference TRBV18 and TRBJ2-3 provide the parts outside the CDR3, is NAGVMQNPRHLVRRRGQEARLRCSPMKGHSHVYWYRQLPEEGLKFMVYLQKENIIDESGMPKERFSAEFPKEGPSILRIQQVVRGDSAAYFCASSSPGGGGSDTQYFGPGTRLTVL.

The chain uses TRBV5-1 and TRBJ2-2; unclear D gene. Germline CDR1 reads SGHRS; CDR2 reads YFSETQ. The V end was cut by 0 bases, the J end by 1 base, with 10 bases between. This CDR3 contains 16 residues. CDR3 coding DNA: TGCGCCAGCAGCTTGGAAGGGCGCCAGAACACCGGGGAGCTGTTTTTT. The encoded protein is CASSLEGRQNTGELFF.

A note on this clone: At one boundary the junction diverges from the germline segment, which might be a read error. The J gene is TRBJ1-1, the V gene TRBV6-4; D gene unclear. There are 11 residues in the CDR3. In germline, CDR1 is MRHNA, CDR2 SNTAGT. CDR3 region: CAISESAGAFF. In DNA, the CDR3 is TGTGCCATCAGTGAGTCTGCCGGAGCTTTCTTT.

This chain links TRBV5-1 with TRBJ1-3; D gene ambiguous. Germline V gene lookup returns CDR1 SGHRS and CDR2 YFSETQ. The CDR3 has 15 residues. V was cut by 4 bases and J by 2 bases, with 13 bases left in between. CDR3 in amino acids: CASSPLGGTGNTIYF. The DNA of the CDR3 is TGCGCCAGCAGCCCCCTGGGAGGGACTGGAAACACCATATATTTT.

The CDR3 is CASSPRTGSYEQYF. The CDR3 region has the DNA TGTGCCAGCTCACCGAGGACAGGCTCCTACGAGCAGTACTTC. The chain carries TRBV18 and TRBJ2-7, with 7 positions matching TRBD1. Per the germline V gene, CDR1 is KGHSH and CDR2 is LQKENI. V was clipped by 3 bases and J by 0 bases; unmatched bases: 2. The CDR3 runs 14 residues.

This chain joins TRBV5-1 and TRBJ1-4, with TRBD1 identical over 9 bases. Germline values: CDR1 SGHRS, CDR2 YFSETQ. J gave up 5 bases and V 2 bases, and 4 bases lay outside the gene matches. The CDR3 runs to 15 residues. CDR3 residues: CASSFETGGNEKLFF. The CDR3 nucleotides read TGCGCCAGCAGCTTTGAAACAGGGGGCAATGAAAAACTGTTTTTT.

The rearrangement links TRBV6-7 to TRBJ2-1; the D gene is possibly TRBD2 (6 bases). TRBV6-7 is an ORF; its function is uncertain. The CDR3 length is 11 residues. Trimming removed 10 bases from V and 6 bases from J, with 10 bases in between. The CDR3 coding sequence is TGTGCCACCCGGGAGTTCAATGAGCAGTTCTTC. Translated: CATREFNEQFF.

The genes are TRBV5-1 and TRBJ1-1, with D possibly TRBD1 on 5 matching bases. CDR3 length equals 15 residues. V was pared by 3 bases and J by 1 base, with 13 bases between. CDR1 SGHRS and CDR2 YFSETQ come from the germline V gene. The CDR3 DNA reads as TGCGCCAGCAGCTACGGACATTTTCCGAACACTGAAGCTTTCTTT. Its protein is CASSYGHFPNTEAFF.

J is TRBJ2-3 and V is TRBV11-3; 12 bases agree with TRBD2. The germline gives CDR1 SGHNT, CDR2 YENEEA. The CDR3 consists of 16 residues. Trimming took 5 bases from V and 1 from J; bases not matched to a gene: 4. The CDR3 nucleotides are TGTGCCAGCAGCCAAAGACTAGCGGGAGGCACAGATACGCAGTATTTT. It yields the protein CASSQRLAGGTDTQYF.

The CDR3 nucleotides are TGTGCCAGCAGTTTAAGACGAGGGGAGACCCAGTACTTC. The encoded protein is CASSLRRGETQYF. The genes are TRBV28 and TRBJ2-5; possible D gene TRBD2, 5 bases. Per germline, CDR1 MDHEN and CDR2 SYDVKM. The CDR3 is 13 amino acids. The germline V and J ends were trimmed by 2 bases and 5 bases, with 9 bases remaining between them.

There are a few counts of this clone. The chain couples TRBV27 to TRBJ2-7; 10 nucleotides agree with TRBD1. Germline CDR1 and CDR2: MNHEY and SMNVEV (reference sequence). The junction had 12 bases not matched to a gene; V was cut back by 10 bases and J by 3 bases. The CDR3 totals 15 residues. The CDR3 here is CATRRGGTGDYEQYF. As DNA, the CDR3 is TGTGCCACCCGCAGGGGGGGGACAGGGGACTACGAGCAGTACTTC.

This clone showed up just once. The chain uses TRBV30 and TRBJ1-4, with D unresolved. CDR3 length equals 14 residues. The germline V and J ends were trimmed by 5 bases and 2 bases, with 12 bases remaining between them. Germline CDR1 GTSNPN, CDR2 SVGIG (reference sequence). CDR3 coding DNA: TGTGCCTGGGCCCACCTGGGGACTAATGAAAAACTGTTTTTT. Translating it yields CAWAHLGTNEKLFF.

This rearrangement joins TRBV18 to TRBJ1-2; 8 bases align to TRBD1. V gave up 3 bases and J gave up 6 bases; unmatched junction bases: 3. Germline CDR1 and CDR2: KGHSH and LQKENI. This CDR3 is 13 amino acids long. CDR3 in DNA: TGTGCCAGCTCACCCTGGACAGGGAATGGCTACACCTTC. It translates to CASSPWTGNGYTF.

The chain is built from TRBV14 and TRBJ2-1, with D unclear. V lost 4 bases, J lost 11 bases, and 12 bases lay in between. Germline assignment: CDR1 SGHDN and CDR2 FVKESK. CDR3 length: 12 amino acids. CDR3: CASSRTRAQQFF. DNA for the CDR3: TGTGCCAGCAGCCGCACCCGGGCCCAGCAGTTCTTC.

This sequence joins TRBV9 and TRBJ2-1; the match to TRBD2 covers 14 bases. The V gene's germline CDR1 is SGDLS and CDR2 YYNGEE. The CDR3 totals 15 residues. V dropped 5 bases and J dropped 7; count of bases not matched to a gene: 5. In nucleotides, the CDR3 is TGTGCCAGCAGAACCGGGACTAGCGGGAGTAATGAGCAGTTCTTC. It translates to CASRTGTSGSNEQFF. Full variable domain (missing parts from reference TRBV9 and TRBJ2-1): DSGVTQTPKHLITATGQRVTLRCSPRSGDLSVYWYQQSLDQGLQFLIQYYNGEERAKGNILERFSAQQFPDLHSELNLSSLELGDSALYFCASRTGTSGSNEQFFGPGTRLTVL.

This rearrangement joins TRBV6-8 to TRBJ2-1; weak D call: TRBD1 (6 bases). V was shortened by 10 bases and J by 0 bases, with 13 bases between the two germline ends. CDR3 size: 14 residues. Germline CDR1 is MNHGY and CDR2 is SAAAGT. CDR3 sequence reads: CATQGSSSYNEQFF. The CDR3 DNA sequence: TGTGCCACACAGGGATCGAGCTCCTACAATGAGCAGTTCTTC.

This clone was counted once. The V gene is TRBV30, the J gene TRBJ1-4; the D is unclear. The CDR3 length is 15 residues. The germline CDR1 and CDR2 sequences are GTSNPN and SVGIG (reference sequence). V lost 2 bases, J lost 6 bases, and 16 bases lay in between. The CDR3 region has the DNA TGTGCCTGGAGTCGGGAAATAGGGTTGGATGAAAAACTGTTTTTT. Translated: CAWSREIGLDEKLFF.

The V gene is TRBV19, the J gene TRBJ1-6; D is unresolved. CDR3 length: 13 residues. Trimming removed 6 bases at V and 7 bases at J, with 10 bases between. Germline lookup yields CDR1 LNHDA and CDR2 SQIVND (reference sequence). The CDR3 loop reads CASRLSSNSPLHF. The CDR3 DNA reads as TGTGCCAGTAGACTATCCTCCAATTCACCCCTCCACTTT.

The table lists this clone with a few counts. This chain uses TRBV7-7 with TRBJ2-2, with a possible D match to TRBD2 (5 bases). CDR1 and CDR2 (germline): SSHAT, FNYEAQ (reference sequence). Trimming cost V 2 bases and J 5 bases, with 12 bases left between them. The CDR3 totals 15 residues. The CDR3 DNA is TGTGCCAGCAGCTTATTCGGGGATGGGACCGGGGAGCTGTTTTTT. Protein product: CASSLFGDGTGELFF.

This clone was seen more than once but under ten times. This chain connects TRBV6-8 to TRBJ2-7, with TRBD1 matching 9 bases. The length of the CDR3 is 15 residues. Germline CDR1 is MNHGY and CDR2 is SAAAGT. Trimming took 6 bases from V and 2 from J; bases not matched to a gene: 8. CDR3 in DNA: TGTGCCAGCAGCTCCGGGACAGGGTATACCTACGAGCAGTACTTC. Encoded protein: CASSSGTGYTYEQYF.

The sample holds one count of this clone. The chain recombines TRBV10-2 with TRBJ1-1; no definite D call. This CDR3 region has 14 residues. Germline values: CDR1 WSHSY, CDR2 SAAADI. V lost 2 bases to trimming and J lost 1 base, with 8 bases between them. In DNA, the CDR3 is TGCGCCAGCAGTGAGAGCCCAGCGAACACTGAAGCTTTCTTT. This sequence encodes CASSESPANTEAFF.